What follows describes a single TCR beta chain. Its antigen is as yet unknown. This entry comes from a study of cytomegalovirus exposure and HLA in healthy donors. Study results and caveats: A later analysis reportedly found fewer N-insertions in an Asian-associated ancestry cluster than the roughly 680-donor mean. Other equally common chains were less clonally expanded than HLA-associated TCR beta chains, a later analysis showed.

Vbeta (60) and Jbeta (13) primers were used in the PCR. Assay used: immunoSEQ multiplex PCR; TCRdb lists only in-frame clones, some missing. The sample includes 65,000 to 95,000 clones, 78% of them seen just once. The CDR3 sequence is 9 residues long. The TCR sequence derives from a male donor in good health and CMV-seropositive. V is TRBV21-1 and J is TRBJ2-1; no check of the table's D call, TRBD1, against the DNA was made. TRBV21-1 is a known pseudogene. Material for sequencing was PBMCs. As DNA, the CDR3 is TGTGCCAAAGGGGGTGAGCAGTTCTTC. As protein: CAKGGEQFF.